This TCR beta chain stems from a study of blood T cells in healthy people across ages. This CDR3 contains 14 residues. CDR1 and CDR2 from the germline V gene are SSHAT and FNYEAQ (reference sequence). The sample holds many counts of this clonotype. At one of its ends the junction is not consistent with the germline gene, which may arise from a read error. Combining a sample-barcoded 5' primer with a J-beta primer mix, a second PCR ran for roughly 7 to 12 cycles. TCRdb redid the calling of the 5' RACE reads with MiXCR, one entry per CDR3 protein. Found here are approximately 960,000 distinct CDR3 sequences, about 28% of them singletons; the top ten hold roughly a tenth. The same sample was also studied in work on T cells of mothers and their children.

Sequencing used blood. The J gene is TRBJ2-1, the V gene TRBV7-7, with TRBD1 matching over 8 bases. This TCR derives from a woman aged 40 to 50 in good health. CDR3 residues: CASSLGAGGDEQFF. CDR3 coding DNA: TGTGCTAGCAGCTTAGGGGCAGGGGGCGATGAGCAGTTCTTC.